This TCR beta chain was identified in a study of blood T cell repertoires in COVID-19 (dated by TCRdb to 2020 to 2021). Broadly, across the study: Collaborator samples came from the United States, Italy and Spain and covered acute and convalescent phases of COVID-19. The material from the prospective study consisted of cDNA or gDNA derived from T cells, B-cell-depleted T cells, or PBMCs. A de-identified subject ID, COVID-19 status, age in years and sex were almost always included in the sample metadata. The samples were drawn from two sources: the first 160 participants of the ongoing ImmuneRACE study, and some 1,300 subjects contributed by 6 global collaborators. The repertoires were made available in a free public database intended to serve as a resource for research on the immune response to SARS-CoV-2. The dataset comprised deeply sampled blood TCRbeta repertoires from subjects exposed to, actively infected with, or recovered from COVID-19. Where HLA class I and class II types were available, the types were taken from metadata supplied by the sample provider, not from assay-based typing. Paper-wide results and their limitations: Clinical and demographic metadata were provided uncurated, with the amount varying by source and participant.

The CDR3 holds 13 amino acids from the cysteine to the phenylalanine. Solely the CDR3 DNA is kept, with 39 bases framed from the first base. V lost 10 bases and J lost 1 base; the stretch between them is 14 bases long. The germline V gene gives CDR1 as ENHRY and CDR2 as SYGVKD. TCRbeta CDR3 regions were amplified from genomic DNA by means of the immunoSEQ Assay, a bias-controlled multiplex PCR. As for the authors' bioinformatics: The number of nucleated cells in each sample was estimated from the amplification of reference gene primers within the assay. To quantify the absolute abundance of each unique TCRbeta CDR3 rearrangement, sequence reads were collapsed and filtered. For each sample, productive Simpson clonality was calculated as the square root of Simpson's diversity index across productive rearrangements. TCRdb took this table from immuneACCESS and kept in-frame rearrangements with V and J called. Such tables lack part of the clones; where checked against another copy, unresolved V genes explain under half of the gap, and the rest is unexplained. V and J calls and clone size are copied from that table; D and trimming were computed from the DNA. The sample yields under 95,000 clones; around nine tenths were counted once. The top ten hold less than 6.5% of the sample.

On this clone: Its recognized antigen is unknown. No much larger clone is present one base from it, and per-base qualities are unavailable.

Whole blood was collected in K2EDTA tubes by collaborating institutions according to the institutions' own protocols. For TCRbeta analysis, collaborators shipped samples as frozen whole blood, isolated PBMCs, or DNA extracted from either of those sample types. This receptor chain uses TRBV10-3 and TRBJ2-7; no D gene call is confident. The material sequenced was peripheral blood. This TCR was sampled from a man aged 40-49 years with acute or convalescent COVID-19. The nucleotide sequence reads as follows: TGTGCCACCAACCCTTTAGATTCCTACGAGCAGTACTTC. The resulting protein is CATNPLDSYEQYF.